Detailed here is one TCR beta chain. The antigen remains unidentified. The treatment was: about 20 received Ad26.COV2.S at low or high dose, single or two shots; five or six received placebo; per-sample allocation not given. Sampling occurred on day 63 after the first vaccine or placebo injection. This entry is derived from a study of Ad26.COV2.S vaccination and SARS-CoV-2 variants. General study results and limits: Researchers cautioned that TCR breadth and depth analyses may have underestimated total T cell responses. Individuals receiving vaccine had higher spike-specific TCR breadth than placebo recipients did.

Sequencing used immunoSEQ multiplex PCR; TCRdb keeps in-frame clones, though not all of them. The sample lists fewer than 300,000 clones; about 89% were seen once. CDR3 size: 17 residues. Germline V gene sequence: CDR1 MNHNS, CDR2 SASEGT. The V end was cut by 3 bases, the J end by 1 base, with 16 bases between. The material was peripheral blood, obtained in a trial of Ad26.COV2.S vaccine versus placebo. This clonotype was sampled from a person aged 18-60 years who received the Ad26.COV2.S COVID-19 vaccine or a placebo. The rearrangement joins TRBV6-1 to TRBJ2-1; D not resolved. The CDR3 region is CASSESPIVYSYNEQFF. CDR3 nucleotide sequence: TGTGCCAGCAGTGAGAGCCCTATAGTTTATTCCTACAATGAGCAGTTCTTC.